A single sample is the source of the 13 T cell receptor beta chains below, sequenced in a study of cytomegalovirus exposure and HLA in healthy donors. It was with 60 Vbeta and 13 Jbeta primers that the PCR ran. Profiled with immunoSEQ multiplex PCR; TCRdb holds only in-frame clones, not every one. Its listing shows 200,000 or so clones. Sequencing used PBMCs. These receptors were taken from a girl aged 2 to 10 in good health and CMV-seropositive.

The CDR3 here is CAYAGDTEAFF. CDR3 coding DNA: TGTGCCTACGCAGGGGACACTGAAGCTTTCTTT. The chain joins TRBV30 to TRBJ1-1; TRBD1 might be the D (6 bases). Trimming cost V 7 bases and J 3 bases, with 9 bases left between them. The germline V gene has CDR1 GTSNPN and CDR2 SVGIG (reference sequence). The CDR3 has 11 amino acids.

CDR3 in amino acids: CASSVAGGSSSYNEQFF. The CDR3 DNA reads TGTGCCAGCAGCGTAGCGGGGGGGTCGAGCTCCTACAATGAGCAGTTCTTC. The V call is TRBV9, the J call TRBJ2-1; 8 bases align to TRBD2. The germline V gene has CDR1 SGDLS and CDR2 YYNGEE. J was trimmed by 0 bases and V by 0 bases; bases with no gene match: 5. The CDR3 loop spans 17 amino acids.

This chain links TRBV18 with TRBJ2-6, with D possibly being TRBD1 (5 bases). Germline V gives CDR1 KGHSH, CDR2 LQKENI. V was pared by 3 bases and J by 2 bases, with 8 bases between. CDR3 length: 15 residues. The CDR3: CASSPTDAGANVLTF. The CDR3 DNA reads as TGTGCCAGCTCACCGACAGACGCTGGGGCCAACGTCCTGACTTTC.

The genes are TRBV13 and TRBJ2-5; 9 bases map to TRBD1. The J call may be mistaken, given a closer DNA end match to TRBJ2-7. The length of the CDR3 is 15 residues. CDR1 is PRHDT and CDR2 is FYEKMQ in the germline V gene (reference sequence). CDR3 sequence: CASSLGGTGNFEQYF. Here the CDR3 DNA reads TGTGCCAGCAGCTTAGGTGGGACAGGGAACTTCGAGCAGTACTTC.

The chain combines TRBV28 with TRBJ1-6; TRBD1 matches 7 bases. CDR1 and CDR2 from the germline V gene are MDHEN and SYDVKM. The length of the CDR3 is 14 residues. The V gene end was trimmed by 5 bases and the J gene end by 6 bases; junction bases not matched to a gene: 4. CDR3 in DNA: TGTGCCAGCAGTCCGGGACAGCCTAATTCACCCCTCCACTTT. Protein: CASSPGQPNSPLHF.

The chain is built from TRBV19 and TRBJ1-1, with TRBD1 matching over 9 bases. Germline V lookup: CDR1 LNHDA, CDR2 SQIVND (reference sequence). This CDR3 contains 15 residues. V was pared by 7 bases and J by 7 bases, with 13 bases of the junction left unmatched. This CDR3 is CASTPQGALIFEAFF. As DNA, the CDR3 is TGTGCCAGTACTCCACAGGGGGCCCTTATCTTTGAAGCTTTCTTT.

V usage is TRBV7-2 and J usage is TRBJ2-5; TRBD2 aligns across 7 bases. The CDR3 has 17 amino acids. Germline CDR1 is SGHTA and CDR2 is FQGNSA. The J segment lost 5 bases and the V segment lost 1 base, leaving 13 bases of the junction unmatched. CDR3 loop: CASSLGVGRGVGETQYF. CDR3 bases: TGTGCCAGCAGCTTAGGGGTTGGTCGGGGGGTTGGGGAGACCCAGTACTTC.

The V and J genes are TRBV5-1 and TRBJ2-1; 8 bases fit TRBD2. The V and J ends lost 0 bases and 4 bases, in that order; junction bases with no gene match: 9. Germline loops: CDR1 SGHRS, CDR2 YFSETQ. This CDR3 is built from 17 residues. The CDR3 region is CASSLARLAGIYNEQFF. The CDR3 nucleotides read TGCGCCAGCAGCTTGGCCCGGCTAGCGGGTATATACAATGAGCAGTTCTTC.

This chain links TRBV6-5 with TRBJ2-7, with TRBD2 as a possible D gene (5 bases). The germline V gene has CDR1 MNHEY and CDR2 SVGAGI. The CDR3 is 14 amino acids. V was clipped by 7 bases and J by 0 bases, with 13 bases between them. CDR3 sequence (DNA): TGTGCCAGCATGAGGGCAGGCAACTCCTACGAGCAGTACTTC. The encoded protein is CASMRAGNSYEQYF.

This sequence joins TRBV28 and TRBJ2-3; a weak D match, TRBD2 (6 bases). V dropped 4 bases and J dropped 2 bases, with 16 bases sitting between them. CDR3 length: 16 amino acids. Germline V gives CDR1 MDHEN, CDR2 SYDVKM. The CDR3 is CASSSLTGENTDTQYF. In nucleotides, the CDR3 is TGTGCCAGCAGTTCGTTGACGGGAGAGAACACAGATACGCAGTATTTT.

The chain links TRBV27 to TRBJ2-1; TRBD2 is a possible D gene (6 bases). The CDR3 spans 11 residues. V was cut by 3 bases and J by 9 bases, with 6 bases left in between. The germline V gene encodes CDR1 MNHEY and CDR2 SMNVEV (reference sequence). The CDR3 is CASSFGSEQFF. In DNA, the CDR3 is TGTGCCAGCAGTTTCGGGAGTGAGCAGTTCTTC.

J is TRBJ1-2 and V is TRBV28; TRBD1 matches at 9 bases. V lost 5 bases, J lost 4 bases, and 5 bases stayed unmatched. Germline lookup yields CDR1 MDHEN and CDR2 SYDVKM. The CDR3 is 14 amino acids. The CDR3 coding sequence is TGTGCCAGCAGTAAGGGGACAGGGTTCTATGGCTACACCTTC. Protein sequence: CASSKGTGFYGYTF.

The chain's CDR3 is CATSRGGTGRTGELFF. The CDR3 DNA sequence: TGTGCCACCAGCAGAGGTGGAACAGGTCGGACCGGGGAGCTGTTTTTT. The chain joins TRBV15 to TRBJ2-2; possible D gene TRBD1, 5 bases. The CDR3 is 16 residues long. Per the germline V gene, CDR1 is LNHNV and CDR2 is YYDKDF (reference sequence). Trimming removed 1 base at V and 5 bases at J, with 14 bases between.